The 10 T cell receptor beta chains presented below share a single source sample, sequenced in a study of CD8 T cells in Susac syndrome. Random hexamers were used to reverse transcribe about 0.45 to 1 ug of RNA. TCRdb analysed the immunoSEQ multiplex PCR reads with MiXCR anew, one entry per CDR3 protein. The sample holds roughly 160,000 distinct CDR3 sequences, about 93% seen once. The sequencing sample was made of CD4+ T cells from PBMCs. Source of these receptors: a human donor in good health.

V and J are TRBV28 and TRBJ2-7, with D possibly being TRBD2 (6 bases). V lost 7 bases and J 6 bases, leaving 13 bases between the germline ends. The CDR3 is made up of 12 amino acids. Germline V gene data show CDR1 as MDHEN and CDR2 as SYDVKM. DNA for the CDR3: TGTGCCAGCACCCAGGCGGGGTCCGAGCAGTACTTC. Residues: CASTQAGSEQYF.

The rearrangement joins TRBV9 to TRBJ2-7; D is unresolved. The V gene's germline CDR1 is SGDLS and CDR2 YYNGEE. The CDR3 runs 15 residues. V was pared by 0 bases and J by 0 bases, with 10 bases between. In DNA, the CDR3 is TGTGCCAGCAGCGTAGGGGCATATAGCTCCTACGAGCAGTACTTC. Translation gives CASSVGAYSSYEQYF.

The V call is TRBV9, the J call TRBJ2-7; 10 bases agree with TRBD1. The CDR3 loop spans 15 amino acids. CDR1 SGDLS and CDR2 YYNGEE come from the germline V gene. Trimming took 0 bases from V and 3 from J; bases not matched to a gene: 3. CDR3 residues: CASSVEGTGDYEQYF. The CDR3 DNA reads as TGTGCCAGCAGCGTAGAGGGGACAGGGGACTACGAGCAGTACTTC.

This clonotype was recorded once. The chain carries TRBV5-1 and TRBJ2-2; 8 nucleotides agree with TRBD1. The germline V gene has CDR1 SGHRS and CDR2 YFSETQ. The V gene end was trimmed by 2 bases and the J gene end by 8 bases; junction bases not matched to a gene: 5. CDR3 length equals 14 residues. The CDR3 sequence: CASSFGQGAGELFF. For the CDR3, the DNA is TGCGCCAGCAGCTTCGGACAGGGCGCGGGGGAGCTGTTTTTT.

The chain joins TRBV20-1 to TRBJ1-2, with 9 bases aligning to TRBD1. The CDR3 is made up of 14 amino acids. The V gene end was trimmed by 0 bases and the J gene end by 8 bases; junction bases not matched to a gene: 7. Germline V gene data show CDR1 as DFQATT and CDR2 as SNEGSKA (reference sequence). This CDR3 is CSAREGQGDGGYTF. The CDR3 bases are TGCAGTGCTAGAGAGGGACAGGGTGATGGCGGCTACACCTTC.

This sequence joins TRBV9 and TRBJ2-3; D remains ambiguous. V was shortened by 4 bases and J by 2 bases, with 11 bases between the two germline ends. This CDR3 is 14 amino acids long. Germline CDR1 is SGDLS and CDR2 is YYNGEE. This CDR3 is CASSLAVSTDTQYF. The CDR3 region has the DNA TGTGCCAGCAGCCTCGCGGTTTCCACAGATACGCAGTATTTT.

The chain is built from TRBV29-1 and TRBJ1-2; D possibly corresponds to TRBD1 (5 bases). Trimming pared 1 base from V and 4 bases from J, leaving 10 bases between. This CDR3 is built from 13 residues. Germline CDR1 reads SQVTM; CDR2 reads ANQGSEA. The CDR3 loop reads CSVEGTGSYGYTF. CDR3 DNA: TGCAGCGTTGAAGGTACAGGCTCCTATGGCTACACCTTC.

This clonotype was recorded only once. Relative to the germline gene, one junction end is altered; a read error may explain this. The chain recombines TRBV7-2 with TRBJ2-7; D unclear. Germline V gives CDR1 SGHTA, CDR2 FQGNSA. This CDR3 has 12 residues. This CDR3 reads CASSFYSDEQYF. CDR3 DNA sequence: TGTGCCAGCAGCTTCTACTCCGACGAGCAGTACTTC.

The chain employs TRBV10-3 and TRBJ1-1; D possibly corresponds to TRBD1 (5 bases). Germline values: CDR1 ENHRY, CDR2 SYGVKD. The CDR3 totals 14 residues. The V gene lost 4 bases and the J gene lost 3 bases, with 12 bases spanning the gap. As DNA, the CDR3 is TGTGCCATCAGTGTAAGCGGGGGGGACACTGAAGCTTTCTTT. It codes for CAISVSGGDTEAFF.

The rearrangement uses TRBV29-1 and TRBJ1-1; perhaps TRBD1 as D (5 bases). The CDR3 spans 12 residues. CDR1 is SQVTM, CDR2 ANQGSEA, per germline. The V end was cut by 6 bases, the J end by 5 bases, with 13 bases between. The CDR3 reads CSVAGFVTEAFF. In nucleotides, the CDR3 is TGCAGCGTGGCAGGGTTTGTGACTGAAGCTTTCTTT. The full variable domain, with the rest looked up from reference TRBV29-1 and TRBJ1-1, is SAVISQKPSRDICQRGTSLTIQCQVDSQVTMMFWYRQQPGQSLTLIATANQGSEATYESGFVIDKFPISRPNLTFSTLTVSNMSPEDSSIYLCSVAGFVTEAFFGQGTRLTVV.